The rows below give T cell receptor beta chains drawn from one sample of a study of CD8+CD57+ T cells in acquired aplastic anemia. TCRdb ran MiXCR on the reads and lists one entry per CDR3 protein. The sample includes over 150,000 distinct CDR3 sequences, nearly 65% seen only once; the top ten take roughly 46%. The sequenced material came from sorted CD4+, CD8+, or CD8+CD57+ T cells (not recorded which) from PBMCs. All receptors come from a human donor with aplastic anemia. Both conserved end residues are trimmed from each CDR3.

TRBJ2-7 TRBV7-3 ASSLMVGGLYEQY
TRBJ2-5 TRBV24-1 ATSDFGEGAWETQY
TRBJ2-3 TRBV4-1 ASSQDFQSTQY
TRBJ2-3 TRBV24-1 ATSDRRSTDTQY
TRBJ2-5 TRBV11-2 ASSSTSGVKTQY
TRBJ2-1 TRBV5-1 ASSVGSRVWSDEQF
TRBJ1-5 TRBV20-1 SARDLAGADLNEH
TRBJ2-2 TRBV7-7 ASSELATGELF
TRBJ2-5 TRBV10-3 AISESQAAPGTKRETQY
TRBJ2-1 TRBV2 ASRAPGTARDEQF
TRBJ2-2 TRBV15 ATSRDQTGTGELF
TRBJ2-3 TRBV9 ASSLRDSTDTQY
TRBJ1-4 TRBV25-1 ASSGLSATNEKLF
TRBJ2-3 TRBV25-1 ASSPPTGEFTGTQY
TRBJ2-7 TRBV12-3/TRBV12-4 ASTPLAADRQQY
TRBJ2-7 TRBV20-1 SARGPSEQY
TRBJ2-2 TRBV7-9 ASSSVMAGPTGELF
TRBJ2-1 TRBV5-1 ASSPVVGTSYNEQF
TRBJ2-3 TRBV5-4 ASSHPDIYTDTQY
TRBJ2-5 TRBV24-1 ATSDPSRIETQY
TRBJ1-1 TRBV30 AWSRKNTEAF
TRBJ2-3 TRBV19 ASSIRGTTDTQY
TRBJ2-7 TRBV7-9 AILSGTIYEQY
TRBJ1-2 TRBV7-9 ASSLGSGGTNYGYT
TRBJ1-3 TRBV24-1 ATPGTGGNTIY
TRBJ2-7 TRBV29-1 SVASFDRAYEQY
TRBJ1-6 TRBV7-6 ASSRDGSYNSPLH
TRBJ2-2 TRBV6-1 ASSEGPYTGELF
TRBJ1-5 TRBV29-1 LCEEPQH
TRBJ1-5 TRBV12-3/TRBV12-4 ASGGPNQPQH
TRBJ2-7 TRBV25-1 ASSEELGLAGGEQY
TRBJ1-2 TRBV20-1 SASRQGINYGYT
TRBJ2-5 TRBV7-9 ASSSGSKRGETQY